This T cell receptor beta chain came from a study of T cells after somatic rescue of genetic block (TCRdb year 2020). About the investigation overall: What the study looked at was long-term robustness, specifically in a T-cell system that came about through somatic rescue of a genetic block in T-cell development.

The CDR1 and CDR2 encoded by the germline V gene (reference sequence) are MNHNY and SVGAGI. Trimming at the junction amounts to 0 bases on V and 5 bases on J, and the germline ends lie 5 bases apart. The CDR3 covers 14 residues, taking in both the cysteine and the phenylalanine. CDR3 DNA only is kept here, 42 bases in frame from base 1. With regard to this clone: Its antigen target is currently unknown. Base qualities are missing; no much larger clone stands one base away.

The protocol used for the library was the immunoSEQ multiplex PCR assay. TCRdb carries this immuneACCESS record with in-frame sequences only. Its versions omit some clonotypes, under half of them owing to an unresolved V gene in the studies checked, with the rest unexplained. The sample yields roughly 67,000 clones; about 90% were counted once. Of the sample, 2.9% is held by the ten largest clones. The TCR originated in a man in his forties. This chain joins TRBV6-6 to TRBJ2-6; the D segment cannot be called with confidence. Specimen: peripheral blood mononuclear cells (PBMCs). In nucleotide form, the sequence is TGTGCCAGCAGTTACTCGAGTCGGGCCAACGTCCTGACTTTC. Translated, this gives CASSYSSRANVLTF.